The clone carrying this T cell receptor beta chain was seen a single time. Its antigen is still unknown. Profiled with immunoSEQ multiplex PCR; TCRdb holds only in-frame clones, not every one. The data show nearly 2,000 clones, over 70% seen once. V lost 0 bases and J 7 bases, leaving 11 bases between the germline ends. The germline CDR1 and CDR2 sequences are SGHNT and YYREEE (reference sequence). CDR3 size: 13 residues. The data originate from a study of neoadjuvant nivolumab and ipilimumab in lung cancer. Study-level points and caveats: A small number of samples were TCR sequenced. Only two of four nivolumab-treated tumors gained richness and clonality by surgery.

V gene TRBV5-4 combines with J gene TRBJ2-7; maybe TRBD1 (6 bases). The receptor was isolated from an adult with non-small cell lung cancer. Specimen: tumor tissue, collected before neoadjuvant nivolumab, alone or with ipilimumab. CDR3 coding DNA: TGTGCCAGCAGCTTGGACAGGGTCCGGGAGCAGTACTTC. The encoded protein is CASSLDRVREQYF.